One sample yielded the 30 T cell receptor beta chains listed below, sequenced in a study of shared clonotypes between healthy human individuals. Assay used: immunoSEQ multiplex PCR; TCRdb lists only in-frame clones, some missing. The sample yields about 2.4 million clones, more than 85% seen once. The sequenced sample was naive CD4+ T cells from PBMCs. Subset specified: CD45RA+ positively selected. The origin of the receptors is a man aged 18-30 years in good health. Some clones in this sample may be carry-over from other donors' samples.

The V call is TRBV7-2, the J call TRBJ1-2; 7 positions agree with TRBD1. J was trimmed by 4 bases and V by 3 bases; bases with no gene match: 2. The CDR3 is 13 amino acids. Per the germline V gene, CDR1 is SGHTA and CDR2 is FQGNSA. The CDR3 nucleotides read TGTGCCAGCAGCTTTGGACAGGCCTATGGCTACACCTTC. Protein: CASSFGQAYGYTF.

The chain is built from TRBV4-2 and TRBJ2-3; TRBD2 agrees at 8 bases. V shed 0 bases and J 0 bases; nucleotides not matched to a gene: 11. Germline V gene sequence: CDR1 LGHNA, CDR2 YNFKEQ. The CDR3 is made up of 19 amino acids. CDR3 in DNA: TGTGCCAGCAGCCAAGATGCCCTAGCGGGTCACCTTAGCACAGATACGCAGTATTTT. This sequence encodes CASSQDALAGHLSTDTQYF.

The V call is TRBV7-9, the J call TRBJ2-3; no clear D gene. In germline, CDR1 is SEHNR, CDR2 FQNEAQ (reference sequence). Deletions cut 5 bases from V and 2 bases from J, with 14 bases between. The CDR3 sequence is 15 residues long. As DNA, the CDR3 is TGTGCCAGCAGCCCAGTAGGAGCCCCCACAGATACGCAGTATTTT. As protein: CASSPVGAPTDTQYF.

The V gene is TRBV5-1, the J gene TRBJ2-1, with 9 bases lining up with TRBD2. After removal of 1 base from V and 12 bases from J, the junction contained 11 bases not matched to a gene. Germline CDR1 reads SGHRS; CDR2 reads YFSETQ. There are 15 residues in the CDR3. The CDR3 sequence is CASSLFEREEPGQFF. CDR3 bases: TGCGCCAGCAGCTTGTTCGAGCGGGAGGAGCCGGGGCAGTTCTTC.

This chain joins TRBV18 and TRBJ2-7, with D uncertain. The V gene lost 3 bases and the J gene lost 2 bases, with 11 bases spanning the gap. From germline, CDR1 is KGHSH and CDR2 LQKENI. This CDR3 is 14 amino acids long. CDR3 sequence: CASSPEARAYEQYF. In DNA form, the CDR3 reads TGTGCCAGCTCACCTGAGGCCAGAGCCTACGAGCAGTACTTC.

This rearrangement joins TRBV30 to TRBJ2-5, with D possibly being TRBD1 (6 bases). Germline V gives CDR1 GTSNPN, CDR2 SVGIG (reference sequence). The CDR3 is 16 residues long. Trimming removed 3 bases from V and 3 bases from J, with 20 bases in between. CDR3 amino acids: CAWRIRAGASKETQYF. The CDR3 bases are TGTGCCTGGAGGATTCGTGCAGGGGCCTCAAAAGAGACCCAGTACTTC.

This clone has just one count. The genes are TRBV6-1 and TRBJ2-1, with TRBD2 matching over 8 bases. Germline CDR1 and CDR2: MNHNS and SASEGT. Germline trimming cut 2 bases from V and 6 bases from J; bases unmatched to any gene: 0. This CDR3 has 13 residues. In nucleotides, the CDR3 is TGTGCCAGCAGTGAACTAGCGGGCAATGAGCAGTTCTTC. Encoded protein: CASSELAGNEQFF.

The chain is built from TRBV29-1 and TRBJ2-3; TRBD2 matches 15 bases. Germline V lookup: CDR1 SQVTM, CDR2 ANQGSEA. CDR3 length: 16 amino acids. V was clipped by 4 bases and J by 4 bases; unmatched bases: 6. This CDR3 is CSVGGLAGGYSDTQYF. DNA of the CDR3: TGCAGCGTTGGGGGACTAGCGGGAGGCTATTCAGATACGCAGTATTTT.

The chain recombines TRBV6-6 with TRBJ2-7; 7 bases are a match to TRBD1. From germline, CDR1 is MNHNY and CDR2 SVGAGI (reference sequence). The V and J ends lost 2 bases and 5 bases, in that order; junction bases with no gene match: 12. The CDR3 loop spans 16 amino acids. The CDR3 DNA follows: TGTGCCAGCAGTTACAAAAGACAGGGCGGATCGAACGAGCAGTACTTC. This sequence encodes CASSYKRQGGSNEQYF.

The chain carries TRBV10-3 and TRBJ2-7, with D unresolved. The CDR3 contains 12 residues. The germline CDR1 and CDR2 sequences are ENHRY and SYGVKD. Trimming pared 6 bases from V and 4 bases from J, leaving 10 bases between. CDR3 DNA sequence: TGTGCCATCAGCGACGGGCTGTACGAGCAGTACTTC. Protein product: CAISDGLYEQYF.

The CDR3 region has the DNA TGTGCCTGGGGGGAGGGGACACCTAATGAAAAACTGTTTTTT. Amino acid sequence: CAWGEGTPNEKLFF. V is TRBV30 and J is TRBJ1-4, with a possible D match to TRBD1 (6 bases). The CDR3 is 14 amino acids. V gave up 5 bases and J gave up 3 bases, with 13 bases separating them. From germline, CDR1 is GTSNPN and CDR2 SVGIG (reference sequence).

This chain connects TRBV28 to TRBJ1-3; D is possibly TRBD1 (6 bases). The V gene's germline CDR1 is MDHEN and CDR2 SYDVKM. V shed 5 bases and J shed 1 base, with 12 bases lying between them. The CDR3 sequence is 15 residues long. Written as DNA, the CDR3 is TGTGCCAGCAGTCCCTGGACAGCATCTGGAAACACCATATATTTT. Encoded protein: CASSPWTASGNTIYF.

This clone was recorded once. The genes are TRBV2 and TRBJ2-1; 8 positions match TRBD2. CDR3 length: 14 amino acids. V shed 3 bases, J shed 10 bases, and the junction held 8 bases outside the gene matches. Germline CDR1 SNHLY, CDR2 FYNNEI. CDR3 DNA: TGTGCCAGCAGTGAGCTGACTAGCGAGGGGGAGCAGTTCTTC. It encodes CASSELTSEGEQFF.

The V gene is TRBV5-1, the J gene TRBJ2-7; 8 bases agree with TRBD1. Looked up from germline, CDR1 is SGHRS and CDR2 is YFSETQ. The V and J ends lost 3 bases and 6 bases, in that order; junction bases with no gene match: 2. This CDR3 is built from 12 residues. The chain's CDR3 is CASSSDRGEQYF. For the CDR3, the DNA is TGCGCCAGCAGCTCTGACAGGGGCGAGCAGTACTTC.

This sequence joins TRBV5-4 and TRBJ2-1; possible D gene TRBD2, 5 bases. V shed 2 bases and J shed 10 bases, with 10 bases lying between them. This CDR3 region has 12 residues. In germline, CDR1 is SGHNT, CDR2 YYREEE (reference sequence). This chain's CDR3 is CASSFRTGEQFF. CDR3 bases: TGTGCCAGCAGCTTTAGGACTGGAGAGCAGTTCTTC.

The V call is TRBV5-1, the J call TRBJ1-1; D not resolved. The CDR3 is 13 residues long. The V end was cut by 0 bases, the J end by 5 bases, with 8 bases between. Per germline, CDR1 SGHRS and CDR2 YFSETQ. This chain's CDR3 is CASSLGLITEAFF. In nucleotides, the CDR3 is TGCGCCAGCAGCTTGGGGTTGATTACTGAAGCTTTCTTT.

The chain couples TRBV7-2 to TRBJ1-2; D might be TRBD1 (6 bases). This CDR3 contains 14 residues. The V end was cut by 5 bases, the J end by 6 bases, with 16 bases between. In germline, CDR1 is SGHTA, CDR2 FQGNSA. CDR3 amino acids: CASSPRGGTDGYTF. The CDR3 nucleotides are TGTGCCAGCAGCCCTAGGGGGGGTACAGATGGCTACACCTTC.

This chain connects TRBV11-2 to TRBJ2-7, with unresolved D. V lost 5 bases to trimming and J lost 3 bases, with 17 bases between them. The CDR3 has 15 residues. Germline-derived CDR1 and CDR2 are SGHAT and FQNNGV. The DNA for the CDR3 is TGTGCCAGCAGCAATATAGGGCGCGGAAACTACGAGCAGTACTTC. Translated, it gives CASSNIGRGNYEQYF.

This sequence joins TRBV9 and TRBJ1-4; D gene unclear. V dropped 3 bases and J dropped 4 bases, with 16 bases sitting between them. Germline loops: CDR1 SGDLS, CDR2 YYNGEE. This CDR3 comprises 16 residues. Here the CDR3 reads CASSEHPAAFNEKLFF. The CDR3 nucleotides read TGTGCCAGCAGCGAGCATCCGGCAGCCTTTAATGAAAAACTGTTTTTT.

This sequence joins TRBV5-1 and TRBJ2-3, with 7 bases lining up with TRBD1. Germline V lookup: CDR1 SGHRS, CDR2 YFSETQ. CDR3 length: 14 residues. The V gene end was trimmed by 3 bases and the J gene end by 4 bases; junction bases not matched to a gene: 5. The CDR3 DNA sequence: TGCGCCAGCAGCTGGGGACAGTCCTCAGATACGCAGTATTTT. Translating gives CASSWGQSSDTQYF.

V and J are TRBV4-1 and TRBJ2-1; 14 bases line up with TRBD2. Unmatched junction bases numbered 26, after V lost 4 bases and J lost 12 bases. Per the germline V gene, CDR1 is MGHRA and CDR2 is YSYEKL. This CDR3 is 21 amino acids long. This CDR3 reads CASSPLPGTSGRASYNEGQFF. The CDR3 DNA is TGCGCCAGCAGCCCTCTCCCAGGGACTAGCGGGAGAGCATCCTACAATGAAGGGCAGTTCTTC.

This chain uses TRBV9 with TRBJ2-5; the D is unclear. The CDR3 has 13 amino acids. The germline CDR1 and CDR2 sequences are SGDLS and YYNGEE. V lost 4 bases and J lost 0, with 7 bases in between. CDR3 coding DNA: TGTGCCAGCAGCTTCGGAAACCAAGAGACCCAGTACTTC. Amino acid sequence: CASSFGNQETQYF.

V is TRBV5-4 and J is TRBJ2-7; 7 bases are a match to TRBD1. The CDR3 length is 14 residues. CDR1 is SGHNT and CDR2 is YYREEE in the germline V gene (reference sequence). Trimming at V came to 2 bases and at J to 2 bases, leaving 4 bases not matched to a gene. The CDR3 nucleotides read TGTGCCAGCAGCTTTGAGGGACAGACCTACGAGCAGTACTTC. Translated: CASSFEGQTYEQYF.

This clone was detected once. J is TRBJ1-2 and V is TRBV29-1; D may be TRBD1 (6 bases). With 7 bases removed from V and 0 bases from J, the gap between germline ends came to 15 bases. Germline CDR1 reads SQVTM; CDR2 reads ANQGSEA. This CDR3 region has 14 residues. The CDR3 is CSALRDTSNYGYTF. The CDR3, as DNA: TGCAGCGCCCTCCGGGACACCTCTAACTATGGCTACACCTTC.

The chain recombines TRBV30 with TRBJ2-3; unclear D gene. In germline, CDR1 is GTSNPN, CDR2 SVGIG (reference sequence). This CDR3 is built from 12 residues. V lost 1 base, J lost 7 bases, and 9 bases lay in between. CDR3: CAWSESRYTQYF. The CDR3 nucleotides are TGTGCCTGGAGTGAATCCCGGTATACGCAGTATTTT.

Comments on this clone: Other DNA sequences within the sample encode an identical CDR3. This rearrangement joins TRBV18 to TRBJ2-7; D is perhaps TRBD2 (5 bases). Looked up from germline, CDR1 is KGHSH and CDR2 is LQKENI. The V end was cut by 3 bases, the J end by 3 bases, with 9 bases between. CDR3 length: 13 residues. CDR3 loop: CASSPAGGYEQYF. Here the CDR3 DNA reads TGTGCCAGCTCACCCGCGGGCGGCTACGAGCAGTACTTC.

V and J are TRBV9 and TRBJ2-3; TRBD2 matches at 9 bases. The junction had 14 bases not matched to a gene; V was cut back by 0 bases and J by 6 bases. Germline V gene sequence: CDR1 SGDLS, CDR2 YYNGEE. The CDR3 runs to 18 residues. CDR3 residues: CASSVGNSGSGSSDTQYF. For the CDR3, the DNA is TGTGCCAGCAGCGTAGGAAATAGCGGGAGTGGGAGTTCGGATACGCAGTATTTT.

The CDR3: CASSFEGAGTEAFF. The DNA of the CDR3 is TGTGCCAGCAGTTTTGAGGGGGCAGGGACTGAAGCTTTCTTT. The rearrangement uses TRBV27 and TRBJ1-1; 7 positions agree with TRBD1. The germline gives CDR1 MNHEY, CDR2 SMNVEV (reference sequence). V lost 3 bases to trimming and J lost 5 bases; unmatched junction nucleotides: 6. The CDR3 extends over 14 amino acids.

The rearrangement uses TRBV5-1 and TRBJ2-7, with 9 nucleotides matching TRBD1. V dropped 0 bases and J dropped 3; count of bases not matched to a gene: 1. The CDR3 spans 14 residues. The germline V gene has CDR1 SGHRS and CDR2 YFSETQ. In nucleotides, the CDR3 is TGCGCCAGCAGCTTGGAGACAGGGGGCTACGAGCAGTACTTC. Protein sequence: CASSLETGGYEQYF. The full variable domain, in which reference TRBV5-1 and TRBJ2-7 provide the parts outside the CDR3, is KAGVTQTPRYLIKTRGQQVTLSCSPISGHRSVSWYQQTPGQGLQFLFEYFSETQRNKGNFPGRFSGRQFSNSRSEMNVSTLELGDSALYLCASSLETGGYEQYFGPGTRLTVT.

J is TRBJ1-1 and V is TRBV5-1; TRBD1 might be the D (5 bases). Germline V gene lookup returns CDR1 SGHRS and CDR2 YFSETQ. The CDR3 sequence is 14 residues long. V was trimmed by 0 bases and J by 4 bases, leaving 10 bases between them. CDR3 DNA sequence: TGCGCCAGCAGCTTGGAGGGGAGGAGCACTGAAGCTTTCTTT. Translating gives CASSLEGRSTEAFF.